Listed here are 9 T cell receptor beta chains from one sample, sequenced in a study of blood T cell repertoires in COVID-19. Repertoires were generated with immunoSEQ multiplex PCR, while TCRdb's copy carries only in-frame clones and drops some. Seen here are about 200,000 clones, roughly 80% observed once, and the top ten hold 5.2%. The sample taken for sequencing was peripheral blood. These receptor sequences come from a woman in her seventies with COVID-19, enrolled during active disease.

This chain connects TRBV6-2 or TRBV6-3 to TRBJ2-2; TRBD1 agrees at 8 bases. This CDR3 contains 15 residues. Trimming cost V 5 bases and J 2 bases; bases outside gene matches: 4. Germline V CDR1 and CDR2: MNHEY, SVGEGT. The CDR3 sequence: CASSRDRGNTGELFF. For the CDR3, the DNA is TGTGCCAGCAGTAGAGACAGGGGAAACACCGGGGAGCTGTTTTTT.

V is TRBV18 and J is TRBJ1-6, with TRBD1 matching over 10 bases. The trim removed 1 base at V and 9 bases at J, leaving 6 bases unmatched. The germline CDR1 and CDR2 sequences are KGHSH and LQKENI. The CDR3 is made up of 16 amino acids. The CDR3 loop is CASSPLGQGSGSPLHF. The DNA of the CDR3 is TGTGCCAGCTCACCACTGGGACAGGGGTCGGGTTCACCCCTCCACTTT.

A single count supports this clone. The J gene is TRBJ1-1, the V gene TRBV18; D perhaps matches TRBD1 (5 bases). Trimming removed 8 bases from V and 1 base from J, with 17 bases in between. Germline-derived CDR1 and CDR2 are KGHSH and LQKENI. The CDR3 has 15 amino acids. CDR3 protein: CASARKPGGNTEAFF. The DNA of the CDR3 is TGTGCCAGCGCCCGCAAACCGGGGGGGAACACTGAAGCTTTCTTT.

Concerning this clone itself: One end of the junction is discordant with germline, which a read error may explain. The chain links TRBV5-1 to TRBJ1-2, with 7 nucleotides matching TRBD1. The germline V gene encodes CDR1 SGHRS and CDR2 YFSETQ. The CDR3 is 13 amino acids. As DNA, the CDR3 is TGCGCCAGCACCTTGGAGGGGGCCTATGGCTACACCTTC. Translation gives CASTLEGAYGYTF.

J is TRBJ2-1 and V is TRBV7-3; maybe TRBD1 (6 bases). With 3 bases removed from V and 8 bases from J, the gap between germline ends came to 17 bases. Per germline, CDR1 SGHTA and CDR2 FQGTGA. CDR3 size: 15 residues. The CDR3 coding sequence is TGTGCCAGCAGCTTCCAGGCAGGGGATGTGGATGAGCAGTTCTTC. Translating it yields CASSFQAGDVDEQFF.

The chain uses TRBV5-6 and TRBJ1-1; no firm D call. This CDR3 spans 12 amino acids. V dropped 2 bases and J dropped 5 bases, with 7 bases sitting between them. Germline CDR1 and CDR2: SGHDT and YYEEEE. CDR3 sequence reads: CASSFGGTEAFF. CDR3 in DNA: TGTGCCAGCAGCTTTGGAGGAACTGAAGCTTTCTTT. The variable domain in full, completed from reference TRBV5-6 and TRBJ1-1, reads DAGVTQSPTHLIKTRGQQVTLRCSPKSGHDTVSWYQQALGQGPQFIFQYYEEEERQRGNFPDRFSGHQFPNYSSELNVNALLLGDSALYLCASSFGGTEAFFGQGTRLTVV.

This CDR3 reads CSALQGAIDEQYF. The CDR3, as DNA: TGCAGCGCTCTGCAGGGGGCGATCGACGAGCAGTACTTC. This rearrangement joins TRBV29-1 to TRBJ2-7; 8 nucleotides line up with TRBD1. This CDR3 is 13 amino acids long. V lost 7 bases, J lost 5 bases, and 10 bases stayed unmatched. Looked up from germline, CDR1 is SQVTM and CDR2 is ANQGSEA.

The genes are TRBV2 and TRBJ1-6, with TRBD1 as a possible D gene (6 bases). Trimming removed 7 bases from V and 7 bases from J, with 17 bases in between. Per the germline V gene, CDR1 is SNHLY and CDR2 is FYNNEI. This CDR3 spans 15 amino acids. The CDR3 DNA reads TGTGCCAGCACACCTTCCCGGGACACCAATTCACCCCTCCACTTT. Translated: CASTPSRDTNSPLHF. The full variable domain, completed using reference TRBV2 and TRBJ1-6, is EPEVTQTPSHQVTQMGQEVILRCVPISNHLYFYWYRQILGQKVEFLVSFYNNEISEKSEIFDDQFSVERPDGSNFTLKIRSTKLEDSAMYFCASTPSRDTNSPLHFGNGTRLTVT.

CDR3 protein: CASSYGLDRGRNYGYTF. The CDR3 region has the DNA TGTGCCAGCAGCTATGGGCTGGACAGGGGGCGTAACTATGGCTACACCTTC. The J gene is TRBJ1-2, the V gene TRBV7-8; 11 nucleotides match TRBD1. Germline values: CDR1 SGHVS, CDR2 FQNEAQ. V dropped 4 bases and J dropped 1; count of bases not matched to a gene: 8. The CDR3 is 17 amino acids. Variable domain in full (rest from reference TRBV7-8 and TRBJ1-2): GAGVSQSPRYKVAKRGQDVALRCDPISGHVSLFWYQQALGQGPEFLTYFQNEAQLDKSGLPSDRFFAERPEGSVSTLKIQRTQQEDSAVYLCASSYGLDRGRNYGYTFGSGTRLTVV.